The rows below give T cell receptor beta chains drawn from one sample of a study of T-cell reconstitution after alpha-beta-depleted transplantation in children. TCRdb ran MiXCR on the PCR reads and lists one entry per CDR3 protein. The data show fewer than 700,000 distinct CDR3 sequences, under 15% seen once. The source material was PBMCs, mostly from graft donor cells, sampled 360 days after TCRalphabeta/CD19-depleted stem cell transplant. These receptors came from a male patient between 5 and 17 years old who had a stem cell transplant for acute myeloid leukemia, so the T cells may come from the graft donor. The CDR3 runs from the conserved cysteine through the conserved F or W. The size entry is marked missing in some rows and otherwise reads once, few, many or a size class.

V gene: TRBV6-2/TRBV6-3; clone size: few; CDR3 protein: CASSYYGTGGPYNEQFF
V gene: TRBV28; clone size: NA; CDR3 protein: CASNPPPPAGFTTDTQYF
V gene: TRBV7-6; clone size: few; CDR3 protein: CASSPGLIAYEQYF
V gene: TRBV5-1; clone size: NA; CDR3 protein: CASSLIPGGLTYEQYF
V gene: TRBV20-1; clone size: few; CDR3 protein: CSARDSAGRTEAFF
V gene: TRBV20-1; clone size: NA; CDR3 protein: CSARLVATGITDTQYF
V gene: TRBV29-1; clone size: many; CDR3 protein: CSVEPGQIDTQYF
V gene: TRBV10-3; clone size: NA; CDR3 protein: CAIGAFLNTEAFF
V gene: TRBV10-3; clone size: NA; CDR3 protein: CAISARASGRETYEQYF
V gene: TRBV27; clone size: NA; CDR3 protein: CASSSRAGNSYNEQFF
V gene: TRBV20-1; clone size: NA; CDR3 protein: CSARRGVQETQYF
V gene: TRBV7-2; clone size: NA; CDR3 protein: CASSPRQGLTAQYF
V gene: TRBV28; clone size: NA; CDR3 protein: CASTPYAGLAGETDTQYF
V gene: TRBV7-2; clone size: many; CDR3 protein: CASSFLSGNTGELFF
V gene: TRBV5-1; clone size: many; CDR3 protein: CASSFGASSSYNEQFF
V gene: TRBV9; clone size: NA; CDR3 protein: CASSVGPGTQKADGYTF
V gene: TRBV10-3; clone size: few; CDR3 protein: CAITPASGPYNEQFF
V gene: TRBV20-1; clone size: NA; CDR3 protein: CSVHGQATYEQYF
V gene: TRBV12-3/TRBV12-4; clone size: few; CDR3 protein: CASSFTGVSYEQYF
V gene: TRBV20-1; clone size: NA; CDR3 protein: CSQGPEAAYEQYF
V gene: TRBV19; clone size: few; CDR3 protein: CASSINLIGNYGYTF
V gene: TRBV29-1; clone size: few; CDR3 protein: CSVVLTGVKNIQYF
V gene: TRBV11-3; clone size: few; CDR3 protein: CARLPSPATPAKNIQYF
V gene: TRBV7-2; clone size: few; CDR3 protein: CASSPSGSSPDTQYF
V gene: TRBV6-1; clone size: NA; CDR3 protein: CASSTYGGAGETQYF
V gene: TRBV27; clone size: few; CDR3 protein: CASSPVDRGSNEQFF
V gene: TRBV3-1; clone size: few; CDR3 protein: CASSQVWISYEQYF
V gene: TRBV10-3; clone size: few; CDR3 protein: CAISDGGRVTQYF
V gene: TRBV4-3; clone size: few; CDR3 protein: CASSQEAGLAGYYYEQYF
V gene: TRBV25-1; clone size: few; CDR3 protein: CASSESPSLAVNTGELFF
V gene: TRBV7-2; clone size: many; CDR3 protein: CASSYSVETQYF
V gene: TRBV12-3/TRBV12-4; clone size: few; CDR3 protein: CASSLPPLAAFVSCTDTQYF
V gene: TRBV12-3/TRBV12-4; clone size: NA; CDR3 protein: CASSLTGGSGRFYNEQFF
V gene: TRBV6-5; clone size: NA; CDR3 protein: CASSYFSGLNTGELFF
V gene: TRBV6-2/TRBV6-3; clone size: NA; CDR3 protein: CASRYRGGNEQFF
V gene: TRBV7-2; clone size: few; CDR3 protein: CASSPARQNYEQYF
V gene: TRBV27; clone size: many; CDR3 protein: CASSFRTSGRADTQYF
V gene: TRBV11-2; clone size: many; CDR3 protein: CASSRPLAGVGETQYF
V gene: TRBV20-1; clone size: many; CDR3 protein: CSARPGLAGIGVAGELFF
V gene: TRBV6-5; clone size: NA; CDR3 protein: CASSYSETILNEQYF
V gene: TRBV6-2/TRBV6-3; clone size: few; CDR3 protein: CASSYVRTEQYF
V gene: TRBV20-1; clone size: NA; CDR3 protein: CSADSGHSYEQYF
V gene: TRBV14; clone size: few; CDR3 protein: CASSQPLTHYEQYF
V gene: TRBV7-3; clone size: many; CDR3 protein: CASSSEPRETQYF
V gene: TRBV6-4; clone size: few; CDR3 protein: CASIRVSGRAVGEQFF
V gene: TRBV5-1; clone size: few; CDR3 protein: CASSRWGREYQETQYF
V gene: TRBV6-2/TRBV6-3; clone size: NA; CDR3 protein: CASSYSMFASGRWGEQFF
V gene: TRBV27; clone size: many; CDR3 protein: CASSLSLLAGYTDTQYF
V gene: TRBV7-2; clone size: few; CDR3 protein: CASSLVWLGGYTF
V gene: TRBV15; clone size: few; CDR3 protein: CATSRGGEGKFF
V gene: TRBV20-1; clone size: NA; CDR3 protein: CSASSPGRVYEQYF
V gene: TRBV7-2; clone size: few; CDR3 protein: CASSSSPLARSTDTQYF
V gene: TRBV20-1; clone size: NA; CDR3 protein: CCARDARGVGDEQYF
V gene: TRBV5-1; clone size: NA; CDR3 protein: CASSSGLRMEAFF